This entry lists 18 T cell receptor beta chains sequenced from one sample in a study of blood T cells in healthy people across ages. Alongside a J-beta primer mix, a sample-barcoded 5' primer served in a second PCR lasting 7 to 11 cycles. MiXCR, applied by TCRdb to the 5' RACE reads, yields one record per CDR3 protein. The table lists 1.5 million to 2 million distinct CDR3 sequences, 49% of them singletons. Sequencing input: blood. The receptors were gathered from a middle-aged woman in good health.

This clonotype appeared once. The CDR3 nucleotides are TGTGCCAGCAGCTCGCCACTAAGGGGCTACACCTTC. Its protein is CASSSPLRGYTF. The chain links TRBV7-2 to TRBJ1-2; D ambiguous. V gave up 4 bases and J gave up 8 bases, with 11 bases separating them. Germline assignment: CDR1 SGHTA and CDR2 FQGNSA. The CDR3 length is 12 residues. Full variable domain (remainder filled in from reference TRBV7-2 and TRBJ1-2): GAGVSQSPSNKVTEKGKDVELRCDPISGHTALYWYRQSLGQGLEFLIYFQGNSAPDKSGLPSDRFSAERTGGSVSTLTIQRTQQEDSAVYLCASSSPLRGYTFGSGTRLTVV.

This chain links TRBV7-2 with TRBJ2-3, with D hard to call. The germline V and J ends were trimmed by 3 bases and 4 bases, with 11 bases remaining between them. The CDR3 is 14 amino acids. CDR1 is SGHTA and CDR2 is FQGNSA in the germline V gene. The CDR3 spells CASSFYSHADTQYF. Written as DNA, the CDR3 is TGTGCCAGCAGCTTCTACAGCCACGCAGATACGCAGTATTTT.

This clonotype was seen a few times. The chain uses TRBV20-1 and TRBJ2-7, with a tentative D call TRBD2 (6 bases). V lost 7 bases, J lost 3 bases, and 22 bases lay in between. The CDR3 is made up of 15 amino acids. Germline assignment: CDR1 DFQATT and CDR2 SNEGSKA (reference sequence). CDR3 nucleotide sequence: TGCAGTGTCCGCACGGTTGGAGGGCACCTCTACGAGCAGTACTTC. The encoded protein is CSVRTVGGHLYEQYF.

CDR3 coding DNA: TGTGCCAGCAGCGTAGATTATACTAGCGGGATAGGTGAGCAGTTCTTC. It is translated as CASSVDYTSGIGEQFF. This sequence joins TRBV9 and TRBJ2-1; 10 nucleotides match TRBD2. The V gene end was trimmed by 0 bases and the J gene end by 9 bases; junction bases not matched to a gene: 9. The CDR3 totals 16 residues. In germline, CDR1 is SGDLS, CDR2 YYNGEE.

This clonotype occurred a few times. DNA of the CDR3: TGCGCCAGCAGCCCCTTCTCGGGGGGGAGTCCAGATACGCAGTATTTT. The encoded protein is CASSPFSGGSPDTQYF. V is TRBV5-1 and J is TRBJ2-3; 8 bases are a match to TRBD2. V gave up 4 bases and J gave up 4 bases; unmatched junction bases: 11. The CDR3 consists of 16 residues. Germline CDR1 SGHRS, CDR2 YFSETQ.

The CDR3 DNA sequence: TGTGCCAGCAGCGCTAAAGGACGGACCTCCTACAATGAGCAGTTCTTC. Translation gives CASSAKGRTSYNEQFF. The chain links TRBV7-2 to TRBJ2-1; D unclear. This CDR3 spans 16 amino acids. Deletions cut 5 bases from V and 0 bases from J, with 14 bases between. Per germline, CDR1 SGHTA and CDR2 FQGNSA.

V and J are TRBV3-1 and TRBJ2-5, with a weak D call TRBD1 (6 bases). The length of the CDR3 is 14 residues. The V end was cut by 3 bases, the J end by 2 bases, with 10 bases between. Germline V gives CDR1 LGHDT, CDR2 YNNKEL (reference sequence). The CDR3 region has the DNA TGTGCCAGCAGCCACGGACAGTCACAAGAGACCCAGTACTTC. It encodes CASSHGQSQETQYF.

CDR3 bases: TGCAGCGTTGGGTTCTACCAAGAGACCCAGTACTTC. Amino acid sequence: CSVGFYQETQYF. The rearrangement joins TRBV29-1 to TRBJ2-5, with no clear D. V shed 4 bases and J shed 0 bases, with 6 bases lying between them. The V gene's germline CDR1 is SQVTM and CDR2 ANQGSEA. The CDR3 has 12 amino acids.

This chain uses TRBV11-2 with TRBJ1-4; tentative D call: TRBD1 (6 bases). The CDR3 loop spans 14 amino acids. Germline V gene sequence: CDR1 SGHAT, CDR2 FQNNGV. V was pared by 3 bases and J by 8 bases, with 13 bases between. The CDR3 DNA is TGTGCCAGCAGCTTGGGGGCCTTAGGGGAAAAACTGTTTTTT. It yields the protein CASSLGALGEKLFF.

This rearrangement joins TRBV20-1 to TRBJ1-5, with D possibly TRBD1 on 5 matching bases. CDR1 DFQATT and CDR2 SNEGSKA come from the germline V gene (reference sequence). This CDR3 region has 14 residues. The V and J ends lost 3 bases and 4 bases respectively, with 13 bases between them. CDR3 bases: TGCAGTGCTAGTCCCAGGGCGGGTAATCAGCCCCAGCATTTT. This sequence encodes CSASPRAGNQPQHF.

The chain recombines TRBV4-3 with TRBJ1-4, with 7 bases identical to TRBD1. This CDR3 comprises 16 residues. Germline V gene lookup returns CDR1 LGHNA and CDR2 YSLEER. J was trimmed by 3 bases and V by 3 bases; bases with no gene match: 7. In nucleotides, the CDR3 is TGCGCCAGCAGCCACGGGCCCGGGACAGCTAATGAAAAACTGTTTTTT. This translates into CASSHGPGTANEKLFF.

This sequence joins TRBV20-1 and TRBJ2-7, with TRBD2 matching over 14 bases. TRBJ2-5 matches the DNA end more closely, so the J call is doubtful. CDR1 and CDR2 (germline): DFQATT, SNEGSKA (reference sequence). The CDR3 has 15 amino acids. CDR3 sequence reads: CSARGLAGVSETQYF. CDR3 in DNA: TGCAGTGCTAGGGGACTAGCGGGGGTTTCGGAGACCCAGTACTTC.

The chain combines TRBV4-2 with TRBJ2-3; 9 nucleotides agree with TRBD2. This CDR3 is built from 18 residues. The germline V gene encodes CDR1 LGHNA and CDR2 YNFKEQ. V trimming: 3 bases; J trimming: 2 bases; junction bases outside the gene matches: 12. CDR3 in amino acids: CASSHDLLTSGNTDTQYF. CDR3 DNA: TGTGCCAGCAGCCACGACCTCCTGACTAGCGGAAACACAGATACGCAGTATTTT.

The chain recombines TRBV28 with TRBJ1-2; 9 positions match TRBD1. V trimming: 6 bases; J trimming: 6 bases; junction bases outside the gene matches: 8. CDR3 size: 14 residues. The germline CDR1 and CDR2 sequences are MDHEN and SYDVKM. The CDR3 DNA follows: TGTGCCAGCAGGTACACGGACAGGGGTGATGGCTACACCTTC. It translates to CASRYTDRGDGYTF.

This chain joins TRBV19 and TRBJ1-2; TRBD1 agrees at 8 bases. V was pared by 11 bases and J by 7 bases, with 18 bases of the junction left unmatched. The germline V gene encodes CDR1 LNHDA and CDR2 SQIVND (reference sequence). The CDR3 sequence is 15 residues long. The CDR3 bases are TGTGCCCGTAAGGAGGCCCTGACAGGGGATATTGGCTACACCTTC. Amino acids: CARKEALTGDIGYTF.

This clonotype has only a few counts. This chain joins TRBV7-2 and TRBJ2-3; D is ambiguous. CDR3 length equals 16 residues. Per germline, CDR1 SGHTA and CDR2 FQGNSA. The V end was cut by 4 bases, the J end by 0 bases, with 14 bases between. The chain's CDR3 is CASSSLGGSSTDTQYF. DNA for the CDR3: TGTGCCAGCAGCTCTTTGGGCGGTTCTAGCACAGATACGCAGTATTTT.

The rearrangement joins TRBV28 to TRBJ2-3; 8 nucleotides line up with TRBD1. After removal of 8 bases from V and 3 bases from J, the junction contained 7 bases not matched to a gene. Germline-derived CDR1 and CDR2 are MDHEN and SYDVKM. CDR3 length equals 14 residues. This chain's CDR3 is CASYPGGATDTQYF. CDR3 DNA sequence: TGTGCCAGCTACCCAGGGGGCGCGACAGATACGCAGTATTTT.

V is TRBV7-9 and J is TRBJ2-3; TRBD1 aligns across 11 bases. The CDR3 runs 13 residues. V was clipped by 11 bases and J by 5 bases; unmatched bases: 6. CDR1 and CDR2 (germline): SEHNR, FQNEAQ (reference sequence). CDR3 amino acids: CAFGQGAGDTQYF. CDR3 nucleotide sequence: TGTGCCTTCGGACAGGGGGCAGGAGATACGCAGTATTTT.